This T cell receptor (beta chain) was sequenced for a study of metastatic and nonmetastatic thyroid tumors. Whole-study context: Patients with malignant and benign thyroid disease provided blood and tumor or nodule tissue, whose repertoires were compared.

The entire patient cohort was treatment-naive prior to thyroid surgery. Study observations and caveats: Reports indicated that malignant thyroid tumors showed significantly higher TCR beta diversity than benign nodules did, in blood and tumor.

This clone occurred many times. Antigen specificity is unknown. The CDR3 is made up of 13 amino acids. V lost 3 bases, J lost 2 bases, and 10 bases lay in between. Looked up from germline, CDR1 is DFQATT and CDR2 is SNEGSKA (reference sequence). In the study's own analysis: Clinicopathological groups of papillary thyroid cancer showed CDR3 differences that were used to build a distant-metastasis classifier. Using MiXCR, TCRdb reanalyzed the PCR reads. The V and J calls, along with clone size, are taken from TCRdb and not from the paper's own processing. The sample lists about 82,000 clones, roughly an eighth occurring once.

The sequence was collected from a female donor with papillary thyroid cancer or a benign thyroid nodule (not recorded which). Some clones in this sample may be carry-over from other donors' samples. The sample taken for sequencing was tumor tissue. The V call is TRBV20-1, the J call TRBJ1-1; D call uncertain. CDR3 nucleotides: TGCAGTGCTAGCCCGGGATCCAACACTGAAGCTTTCTTT. It yields the protein CSASPGSNTEAFF.